This passage covers 28 T cell receptor beta chains from one sample sequenced in a study of spatial heterogeneity in lung cancer. The time point denotes: sample taken at primary tumor resection. Tumor, nontumor lung or frozen PBMC supplied whole RNA that was sequenced unsorted. MiXCR was run by TCRdb on the 5' RACE reads, yielding one entry per CDR3 protein. The data contain some 11,000 distinct CDR3 sequences, approximately 6.8% of them singletons. The specimen comprised PBMCs, sampled at surgery. The receptors here all came from a male donor with early-stage non-small cell lung cancer.

In the case of this clonotype: In a library made to pick up alpha chains, this beta chain is a stray read with a size that means little. J is TRBJ2-5 and V is TRBV29-1; TRBD1 agrees at 11 bases. Trimming removed 6 bases from V and 5 bases from J; junction bases left unmatched: 8. The CDR3 contains 14 residues. CDR1 SQVTM and CDR2 ANQGSEA come from the germline V gene. CDR3 nucleotide sequence: TGCAGCGTCGCCCAGGACAGGGGGCTGGAGACCCAGTACTTC. This codes for CSVAQDRGLETQYF.

In its sample, this clonotype was seen many times. For a library built for alpha chains, this beta chain is a stray read; little rests on its size. The chain uses TRBV7-2 and TRBJ2-5; tentatively, D is TRBD2 (6 bases). CDR3 length equals 18 residues. Germline V gene sequence: CDR1 SGHTA, CDR2 FQGNSA. The V gene lost 1 base and the J gene lost 2 bases, with 20 bases spanning the gap. The CDR3 here is CASSLVVQRVRTQETQYF. The DNA for the CDR3 is TGTGCCAGCAGCTTAGTTGTCCAGCGGGTCAGGACACAAGAGACCCAGTACTTC.

Within the sample, this clonotype is medium-sized. Since it is a stray read in a library aimed at alpha chains, this beta chain has a size that is not meaningful. This chain's CDR3 is CASSAALAGSDTQYF. In DNA form, the CDR3 reads TGCGCCAGCAGCGCCGCACTAGCGGGGTCAGATACGCAGTATTTT. The chain has TRBV10-1 and TRBJ2-3; TRBD2 matches 10 bases. Germline lookup yields CDR1 WNHNN and CDR2 SYGVQD (reference sequence). The CDR3 covers 15 residues. The ends lost 6 bases at V and 4 bases at J; junction bases unmatched: 7.

On this clonotype: This beta chain was picked up by a library intended for alpha chains and is off target, so its count carries little meaning. The chain has TRBV6-5 and TRBJ2-3; 9 nucleotides match TRBD2. The CDR3 has 15 residues. V shed 5 bases, J shed 4 bases, and the junction held 7 bases outside the gene matches. Germline assignment: CDR1 MNHEY and CDR2 SVGAGI. The CDR3 loop is CASSEVAGEADTQYF. CDR3 nucleotide sequence: TGTGCCAGCAGTGAGGTAGCGGGAGAGGCAGATACGCAGTATTTT.

This clonotype has at least ten counts. This beta chain is off target for a library built for alpha chains, so its abundance means little. The chain combines TRBV30 with TRBJ2-3; TRBD1 is a possible D gene (6 bases). With 2 bases removed from V and 3 bases from J, the gap between germline ends came to 6 bases. CDR3 size: 12 residues. The germline V gene encodes CDR1 GTSNPN and CDR2 SVGIG (reference sequence). The CDR3 nucleotides are TGTGCCTGGAGTACAGGGACAGATACGCAGTATTTT. This gives the protein CAWSTGTDTQYF.

Many counts were recorded for this clonotype. For a library built for alpha chains, this beta chain is a stray read; little rests on its size. The V gene is TRBV28, the J gene TRBJ1-1; 8 bases align to TRBD1. Germline V gene lookup returns CDR1 MDHEN and CDR2 SYDVKM. Losses at the gene ends were 3 bases for V and 11 bases for J; bases not matched to a gene: 8. The CDR3 contains 13 residues. The chain's CDR3 is CASSLTGVGLAFF. CDR3 DNA sequence: TGTGCCAGCAGTTTGACAGGGGTGGGTCTGGCTTTCTTT.

By share, this clonotype ranks as medium-sized (0.01 to 0.1%). The library was designed around alpha chains, so this beta chain is a stray read whose abundance carries little weight. V and J are TRBV7-6 and TRBJ1-1; D uncertain. CDR1 is SGHVS and CDR2 is FNYEAQ in the germline V gene. Trimming cost V 1 base and J 5 bases, with 11 bases left between them. This CDR3 spans 14 amino acids. The DNA for the CDR3 is TGTGCCAGCAGCTTAGACCCGGGAAGTACTGAAGCTTTCTTT. This gives the protein CASSLDPGSTEAFF. The variable domain in full, with the rest retrieved from reference TRBV7-6 and TRBJ1-1, is GAGVSQSPRYKVTKRGQDVALRCDPISGHVSLYWYRQALGQGPEFLTYFNYEAQQDKSGLPNDRFSAERPEGSISTLTIQRTEQRDSAMYRCASSLDPGSTEAFFGQGTRLTVV.

This clonotype was detected many times. Since it is a stray read in a library aimed at alpha chains, this beta chain has a size that is not meaningful. This chain connects TRBV7-9 to TRBJ2-1; D perhaps matches TRBD1 (5 bases). The length of the CDR3 is 17 residues. CDR1 is SEHNR, CDR2 FQNEAQ, per germline (reference sequence). V lost 2 bases to trimming and J lost 0 bases, with 14 bases between them. The CDR3 spells CASSLRGRYGSYNEQFF. For the CDR3, the DNA is TGTGCCAGCAGCTTAAGGGGCCGATATGGCTCCTACAATGAGCAGTTCTTC.

In the case of this clonotype: Being off target in a library aimed at alpha chains, this beta chain has a size of little meaning. This rearrangement joins TRBV7-9 to TRBJ2-2, with D unclear. V dropped 3 bases and J dropped 10 bases, with 9 bases sitting between them. Germline V gene lookup returns CDR1 SEHNR and CDR2 FQNEAQ (reference sequence). CDR3 size: 12 residues. CDR3 sequence (DNA): TGTGCCAGCAGCTTGTTCGGTGAGGAGCTGTTTTTT. This codes for CASSLFGEELFF.

In its sample, this clonotype ranks as medium-sized. This beta chain turned up in a library designed for alpha chains; as an off-target read, its abundance says little. The V and J genes are TRBV20-1 and TRBJ2-3, with D perhaps TRBD2 (6 bases). V was trimmed by 5 bases and J by 1 base, leaving 16 bases between them. Germline loops: CDR1 DFQATT, CDR2 SNEGSKA (reference sequence). This CDR3 comprises 15 residues. The CDR3 coding sequence is TGCAGTGCTGGTACACGGGAGCGAGGCACAGATACGCAGTATTTT. It encodes CSAGTRERGTDTQYF.

A word on this clonotype: This beta chain is an unintended read in a library built for alpha chains; its size means little. The J gene is TRBJ2-2, the V gene TRBV7-8; 7 nucleotides align to TRBD2. This CDR3 has 16 amino acids. J was trimmed by 5 bases and V by 5 bases; bases with no gene match: 11. Germline V gene sequence: CDR1 SGHVS, CDR2 FQNEAQ. The CDR3 spells CASSQTAGSRTGELFF. CDR3 sequence (DNA): TGTGCCAGCAGCCAGACAGCGGGGAGTCGAACCGGGGAGCTGTTTTTT.

The sample holds a few counts of this clonotype. This beta chain is a stray read from a library made for alpha chains; its abundance is not meaningful. The CDR3 DNA reads as TGTGCCAGCAGCCCGGGACTAGCGAGTGGGACCCAGTACTTC. Amino acids: CASSPGLASGTQYF. The chain employs TRBV7-2 and TRBJ2-5, with 10 bases aligning to TRBD2. Trimming at V came to 5 bases and at J to 7 bases, leaving 7 bases not matched to a gene. The germline gives CDR1 SGHTA, CDR2 FQGNSA. The length of the CDR3 is 14 residues.

This clonotype was counted many times. This beta chain turned up in a library designed for alpha chains; as an off-target read, its abundance says little. J is TRBJ2-7 and V is TRBV4-1; weak D call: TRBD1 (5 bases). V dropped 0 bases and J dropped 1 base, with 10 bases sitting between them. The germline CDR1 and CDR2 sequences are MGHRA and YSYEKL. The CDR3 covers 15 residues. For the CDR3, the DNA is TGCGCCAGCAGCCAAGATAAGACAGTGTCCTACGAGCAGTACTTC. The encoded protein is CASSQDKTVSYEQYF.

This clonotype was recorded at least ten times. The library was designed around alpha chains, so this beta chain is a stray read whose abundance carries little weight. The chain combines TRBV5-5 with TRBJ2-1; D perhaps matches TRBD1 (6 bases). This CDR3 comprises 15 residues. The V and J ends lost 2 bases and 3 bases respectively, with 12 bases between them. CDR1 is SGHKS and CDR2 is YYEKEE in the germline V gene (reference sequence). CDR3 in DNA: TGTGCCAGCAGCTTCGTCCAGGACAGCTACAATGAGCAGTTCTTC. It yields the protein CASSFVQDSYNEQFF.

This clonotype was seen ten or more times. This beta chain is off target for a library built for alpha chains, so its abundance means little. The rearrangement links TRBV2 to TRBJ2-2, with 7 bases lining up with TRBD1. CDR3 size: 15 residues. With 6 bases clipped from V and 1 base from J, the junction kept 5 bases outside the gene matches. The V gene's germline CDR1 is SNHLY and CDR2 FYNNEI. CDR3: CASSWDRQNTGELFF. The DNA for the CDR3 is TGTGCCAGCAGCTGGGACAGACAGAACACCGGGGAGCTGTTTTTT.

This clonotype came up many times. Little can be read into the size of this beta chain, an off-target read in a library designed for alpha chains. The chain links TRBV20-1 to TRBJ2-7; D not resolved. V gave up 6 bases and J gave up 2 bases, with 14 bases separating them. The CDR3 extends over 13 amino acids. Germline CDR1 DFQATT, CDR2 SNEGSKA (reference sequence). The chain's CDR3 is CSAQRLTTYEQYF. The CDR3 DNA sequence: TGCAGTGCCCAACGACTGACGACCTACGAGCAGTACTTC.

There are many counts of this clonotype. This beta chain was picked up by a library intended for alpha chains and is off target, so its count carries little meaning. This chain links TRBV7-6 with TRBJ2-3; D is perhaps TRBD2 (5 bases). The CDR3 spans 15 residues. Germline CDR1 reads SGHVS; CDR2 reads FNYEAQ. V was clipped by 3 bases and J by 0 bases, with 10 bases between them. CDR3 in DNA: TGTGCCAGCAGCTTTACGACGGGGAGCACAGATACGCAGTATTTT. Amino acids: CASSFTTGSTDTQYF.

This clonotype was detected a few times. A library prepared for alpha chains yielded this beta chain as an off-target read; its size is of little meaning. The chain recombines TRBV29-1 with TRBJ2-1; 8 positions agree with TRBD1. The CDR3 extends over 14 amino acids. Looked up from germline, CDR1 is SQVTM and CDR2 is ANQGSEA. V shed 6 bases, J shed 3 bases, and the junction held 7 bases outside the gene matches. As DNA, the CDR3 is TGCAGCGTCAAACCGGGACAGGACTACAATGAGCAGTTCTTC. It is translated as CSVKPGQDYNEQFF.

By sample share, this clonotype is medium-sized. This beta chain lies outside the target of a library built for alpha chains; its clone size means little. This chain connects TRBV6-4 to TRBJ2-2; D remains unclear. The CDR3 contains 13 residues. Germline V gene sequence: CDR1 MRHNA, CDR2 SNTAGT. The V gene lost 3 bases and the J gene lost 2 bases, with 4 bases spanning the gap. The CDR3 bases are TGTGCCAGCAGTGAAACTAACACCGGGGAGCTGTTTTTT. It codes for CASSETNTGELFF.

As to this clonotype: This beta chain is a stray sequence in a library constructed for alpha chains; its clone size is not meaningful. The chain employs TRBV7-2 and TRBJ2-7; 9 positions match TRBD2. Unmatched junction bases numbered 3, after V lost 1 base and J lost 2 bases. This CDR3 is 15 amino acids long. CDR1 and CDR2 from the germline V gene are SGHTA and FQGNSA. The CDR3 DNA reads as TGTGCCAGCAGCTTAGGCCTAGCGGGGACCTACGAGCAGTACTTC. Translated, it gives CASSLGLAGTYEQYF.

Concerning this clonotype: For a library built for alpha chains, this beta chain is a stray read; little rests on its size. CDR3 sequence (DNA): TGTGCCAGCAGCTTGGGGCGCGGGACAGTGGTGCGAGAGACCCAGTACTTC. This codes for CASSLGRGTVVRETQYF. This chain uses TRBV5-5 with TRBJ2-5; D might be TRBD1 (7 bases). The CDR3 has 17 amino acids. Trimming stripped 0 bases from V and 4 bases from J, with 19 bases between. Germline CDR1 reads SGHKS; CDR2 reads YYEKEE (reference sequence).

Ten or more counts support this clonotype. In a library made to pick up alpha chains, this beta chain is a stray read with a size that means little. This chain connects TRBV20-1 to TRBJ1-2; 9 nucleotides agree with TRBD1. Germline V gene sequence: CDR1 DFQATT, CDR2 SNEGSKA (reference sequence). The junction had 7 bases not matched to a gene; V was cut back by 0 bases and J by 5 bases. The CDR3 has 15 residues. The chain's CDR3 is CSARDTGQGPYGYTF. The CDR3 region has the DNA TGCAGTGCTAGAGATACGGGACAGGGACCATATGGCTACACCTTC.

This clonotype is judged medium-sized. This beta chain appears as a stray read in a library generated for alpha chains; its size is not informative. CDR3 amino acids: CASSQDPRTRVQYF. The CDR3 bases are TGTGCCAGCAGCCAAGATCCCCGCACTAGGGTTCAGTACTTC. The rearrangement links TRBV3-1 to TRBJ2-4; D is possibly TRBD2 (5 bases). Germline V gene data show CDR1 as LGHDT and CDR2 as YNNKEL (reference sequence). The V gene lost 0 bases and the J gene lost 11 bases, with 14 bases spanning the gap. The CDR3 is 14 residues long.

With regard to this clonotype: This beta chain slipped into a library made for alpha chains as a stray read, so its size is not meaningful. The gene calls are TRBV28 and TRBJ1-2; D call uncertain. This CDR3 has 13 amino acids. V lost 2 bases to trimming and J lost 6 bases, with 10 bases between them. In germline, CDR1 is MDHEN, CDR2 SYDVKM. CDR3 loop: CASSLLRTHGYTF. For the CDR3, the DNA is TGTGCCAGCAGTTTACTTCGGACCCATGGCTACACCTTC.

This clonotype came up many times. The library was designed around alpha chains, so this beta chain is a stray read whose abundance carries little weight. The genes are TRBV21-1 and TRBJ2-2; no check of the table's D call, TRBD2, against the DNA was made. TRBV21-1 counts as a pseudogene. The CDR3 is 15 residues long. The CDR3 DNA sequence: TGTGCCAGCAGCAAGGGACGGCCGAACACCGGGGAGCTGTTTTTT. Translating it yields CASSKGRPNTGELFF.

This clonotype was counted at least ten times. This beta chain was picked up by a library intended for alpha chains and is off target, so its count carries little meaning. The chain joins TRBV12-3 or TRBV12-4 to TRBJ1-5, with TRBD1 as a possible D gene (6 bases). Deletions cut 7 bases from V and 7 bases from J, with 14 bases between. The CDR3 loop spans 13 amino acids. The CDR3 loop is CASIMGQGQPQHF. The CDR3 region has the DNA TGTGCCAGCATCATGGGGCAGGGGCAGCCCCAGCATTTT.

This clonotype is deemed medium-sized. This beta chain was picked up by a library intended for alpha chains and is off target, so its count carries little meaning. CDR3: CASSLQNTEAFF. CDR3 DNA sequence: TGTGCCAGCAGTTTACAGAACACTGAAGCTTTCTTT. V is TRBV28 and J is TRBJ1-1; D is undetermined. Germline assignment: CDR1 MDHEN and CDR2 SYDVKM. The CDR3 loop spans 12 amino acids. V gave up 2 bases and J gave up 1 base, with 2 bases separating them.

This clonotype has a count of ten or more. This beta chain is off target for a library built for alpha chains, so its abundance means little. The V gene is TRBV5-1, the J gene TRBJ2-5; D gene unclear. In germline, CDR1 is SGHRS, CDR2 YFSETQ. Deletions cut 0 bases from V and 0 bases from J, with 0 bases between. The CDR3 loop spans 12 amino acids. This CDR3 is CASSLDQETQYF. The DNA of the CDR3 is TGCGCCAGCAGCTTGGACCAAGAGACCCAGTACTTC.